These 24 T cell receptor beta chains were all obtained from the same sample, sequenced in a study of blood T cell repertoires in COVID-19. Using immunoSEQ multiplex PCR, the repertoire was profiled, and TCRdb retains in-frame clones only, with some absent. The sample lists around 120,000 clones, 90% occurring once. Sequencing was done on a sample of peripheral blood. These receptors came from an older woman with COVID-19, enrolled during active disease.

This clone was seen once. The chain uses TRBV5-1 and TRBJ1-1, with TRBD1 as a possible D gene (5 bases). V lost 5 bases, J lost 1 base, and 18 bases lay in between. The CDR3 covers 16 residues. The V gene's germline CDR1 is SGHRS and CDR2 YFSETQ. CDR3 nucleotides: TGCGCCAGCAGTCAGCGACAGTCAGCGAGGAACACTGAAGCTTTCTTT. Amino acid sequence: CASSQRQSARNTEAFF. Combining the CDR3 with reference TRBV5-1 and TRBJ1-1 gives the whole variable domain KAGVTQTPRYLIKTRGQQVTLSCSPISGHRSVSWYQQTPGQGLQFLFEYFSETQRNKGNFPGRFSGRQFSNSRSEMNVSTLELGDSALYLCASSQRQSARNTEAFFGQGTRLTVV.

The chain employs TRBV7-3 and TRBJ1-1; 10 bases fit TRBD1. The CDR3 sequence is 14 residues long. Germline values: CDR1 SGHTA, CDR2 FQGTGA. With 5 bases clipped from V and 5 bases from J, the junction kept 5 bases outside the gene matches. The CDR3 sequence is CASSLTGGETEAFF. The CDR3 region has the DNA TGTGCCAGCAGCCTGACAGGGGGCGAGACTGAAGCTTTCTTT.

This chain uses TRBV25-1 with TRBJ2-7, with 7 bases aligning to TRBD1. With 1 base clipped from V and 4 bases from J, the junction kept 13 bases outside the gene matches. This CDR3 region has 17 residues. CDR1 is MGHDK, CDR2 SYGVNS, per germline. In DNA form, the CDR3 reads TGTGCCAGCAGTGAATCGCCCCCTAAATCCAGGGGGTACGAGCAGTACTTC. This translates into CASSESPPKSRGYEQYF.

The chain carries TRBV7-6 and TRBJ1-5; D is undetermined. CDR3 size: 14 residues. Germline V gene sequence: CDR1 SGHVS, CDR2 FNYEAQ. The germline V and J ends were trimmed by 5 bases and 4 bases, with 12 bases remaining between them. This CDR3 reads CASSEAPENQPQHF. CDR3 sequence (DNA): TGTGCCAGCAGCGAGGCCCCGGAAAATCAGCCCCAGCATTTT.

This chain connects TRBV6-2 or TRBV6-3 to TRBJ1-2; D is undetermined. The CDR3 has 13 residues. V was shortened by 4 bases and J by 1 base, with 7 bases between the two germline ends. The germline V gene encodes CDR1 MNHEY and CDR2 SVGEGT. CDR3 in DNA: TGTGCCAGCAGTTTGGGCAGTAACTATGGCTACACCTTC. It is translated as CASSLGSNYGYTF.

This clone was seen a handful of times. DNA for the CDR3: TGTGCCAGCAGCTTGAGGGCAGGGGGAGTTAGCAATCAGCCCCAGCATTTT. This translates into CASSLRAGGVSNQPQHF. J is TRBJ1-5 and V is TRBV5-6; TRBD1 matches 7 bases. This CDR3 has 17 residues. Germline-derived CDR1 and CDR2 are SGHDT and YYEEEE. V trimming: 1 base; J trimming: 0 bases; junction bases outside the gene matches: 7.

This sequence joins TRBV19 and TRBJ2-5; maybe TRBD1 (6 bases). The CDR3 runs to 13 residues. The germline gives CDR1 LNHDA, CDR2 SQIVND (reference sequence). The ends were cut back, 5 bases at V and 5 bases at J, with 12 bases in the middle. DNA for the CDR3: TGTGCCAGTAGTGCAGGGGCCGGGGAGACCCAGTACTTC. The encoded protein is CASSAGAGETQYF. Using reference TRBV19 and TRBJ2-5 for the parts outside the CDR3, the full variable domain is DGGITQSPKYLFRKEGQNVTLSCEQNLNHDAMYWYRQDPGQGLRLIYYSQIVNDFQKGDIAEGYSVSREKKESFPLTVTSAQKNPTAFYLCASSAGAGETQYFGPGTRLLVL.

Here the CDR3 DNA reads TGTGCCACTTCCCTAGCGGGGGGGACAGATACGCAGTATTTT. It specifies CATSLAGGTDTQYF. The chain couples TRBV5-4 to TRBJ2-3, with 12 nucleotides matching TRBD2. The J segment lost 3 bases and the V segment lost 9 bases, leaving 5 bases of the junction unmatched. This CDR3 has 14 amino acids. Germline values: CDR1 SGHNT, CDR2 YYREEE (reference sequence).

The chain joins TRBV6-5 to TRBJ1-2; possible D gene TRBD1, 6 bases. The length of the CDR3 is 14 residues. Germline V gene sequence: CDR1 MNHEY, CDR2 SVGAGI. V shed 7 bases and J shed 1 base, with 13 bases lying between them. CDR3 amino acids: CASTRQGHNYGYTF. The CDR3 bases are TGTGCCAGCACCAGGCAGGGACATAACTATGGCTACACCTTC.

The rearrangement uses TRBV20-1 and TRBJ2-5; 8 nucleotides align to TRBD2. Germline lookup yields CDR1 DFQATT and CDR2 SNEGSKA (reference sequence). The CDR3 length is 15 residues. V dropped 5 bases and J dropped 4; count of bases not matched to a gene: 12. The CDR3, as DNA: TGCAGTGCTGGTGCGGGGGGCGTGAGGGCAGAGACCCAGTACTTC. The encoded protein is CSAGAGGVRAETQYF.

The chain carries TRBV7-8 and TRBJ2-3, with 8 bases lining up with TRBD2. Trimming cost V 3 bases and J 3 bases; bases outside gene matches: 5. The CDR3 has 15 amino acids. Germline V gene sequence: CDR1 SGHVS, CDR2 FQNEAQ. The CDR3 protein is CASSFSGGKTDTQYF. DNA of the CDR3: TGTGCCAGCAGCTTTTCGGGGGGGAAAACAGATACGCAGTATTTT.

This chain uses TRBV5-1 with TRBJ1-6; 11 bases fit TRBD1. The CDR3 is made up of 16 amino acids. The J segment lost 7 bases and the V segment lost 1 base, leaving 4 bases of the junction unmatched. CDR1 is SGHRS, CDR2 YFSETQ, per germline. The CDR3 DNA reads as TGCGCCAGCAGCTTGACCGGACAGGGGGCAAATTCACCCCTCCACTTT. It specifies CASSLTGQGANSPLHF. The full variable domain, with the rest looked up from reference TRBV5-1 and TRBJ1-6, is KAGVTQTPRYLIKTRGQQVTLSCSPISGHRSVSWYQQTPGQGLQFLFEYFSETQRNKGNFPGRFSGRQFSNSRSEMNVSTLELGDSALYLCASSLTGQGANSPLHFGNGTRLTVT.

V gene TRBV23-1 combines with J gene TRBJ1-2; no firm D call. TRBV23-1 is noted as an ORF with a role that remains uncertain. There are 14 residues in the CDR3. Trimming removed 2 bases from V and 3 bases from J, with 10 bases in between. Here the CDR3 DNA reads TGCGCCAGCAGTCAAACCGTTTCGGACTATGGCTACACCTTC. As protein: CASSQTVSDYGYTF.

Notes on this clone: Other nucleotide sequences in the sample specify the same CDR3. The gene calls are TRBV11-3 and TRBJ2-3, with TRBD1 matching over 8 bases. Germline values: CDR1 SGHNT, CDR2 YENEEA. The J segment lost 3 bases and the V segment lost 1 base, leaving 3 bases of the junction unmatched. This CDR3 contains 15 residues. The DNA for the CDR3 is TGTGCCAGCAGCTTAGGACAGGGGAGGACAGATACGCAGTATTTT. This translates into CASSLGQGRTDTQYF.

The chain recombines TRBV19 with TRBJ1-2, with 9 bases fitting TRBD1. The CDR3 extends over 14 amino acids. J lost 5 bases, V lost 3 bases, and 4 bases had no gene match. Germline V CDR1 and CDR2: LNHDA, SQIVND (reference sequence). The CDR3 region has the DNA TGTGCCAGTAGTATTCAAGGACAGGGGTATGGCTACACCTTC. Its translation: CASSIQGQGYGYTF.

V is TRBV13 and J is TRBJ1-6; D is undetermined. Germline V CDR1 and CDR2: PRHDT, FYEKMQ (reference sequence). This CDR3 comprises 17 residues. Trimming removed 5 bases at V and 0 bases at J, with 14 bases between. In DNA form, the CDR3 reads TGTGCCAGCAGCCTGCGCGGTCCGAGCTCCTATAATTCACCCCTCCACTTT. Residues: CASSLRGPSSYNSPLHF.

In its sample, this clone was seen once. This rearrangement joins TRBV19 to TRBJ1-2, with 7 bases aligning to TRBD1. J gave up 2 bases and V 4 bases, and 10 bases lay outside the gene matches. The germline CDR1 and CDR2 sequences are LNHDA and SQIVND (reference sequence). The CDR3 runs to 16 residues. CDR3 in DNA: TGTGCCAGTAGTACCCGAACCCCGGGACAGAACTATGGCTACACCTTC. This gives the protein CASSTRTPGQNYGYTF.

The V gene is TRBV6-2 or TRBV6-3, the J gene TRBJ1-5, with a weak D call TRBD1 (5 bases). The CDR3 spans 15 residues. The germline V and J ends were trimmed by 4 bases and 1 base, with 11 bases remaining between them. The germline gives CDR1 MNHEY, CDR2 SVGEGT. In DNA, the CDR3 is TGTGCCAGCAGTTCATGGGGCATAAGCAATCAGCCCCAGCATTTT. It encodes CASSSWGISNQPQHF.

This chain links TRBV7-2 with TRBJ2-3, with TRBD2 identical over 9 bases. The V and J ends lost 5 bases and 4 bases, in that order; junction bases with no gene match: 10. The CDR3 length is 16 residues. The V gene's germline CDR1 is SGHTA and CDR2 FQGNSA. CDR3 nucleotides: TGTGCCAGCAGCAAGGTGGCGGGGGGGGCCGCAGATACGCAGTATTTT. Translated: CASSKVAGGAADTQYF.

The V call is TRBV7-3, the J call TRBJ1-1; 7 bases fit TRBD1. Germline loops: CDR1 SGHTA, CDR2 FQGTGA. V was pared by 5 bases and J by 1 base, with 4 bases of the junction left unmatched. The CDR3 spans 14 residues. As DNA, the CDR3 is TGTGCCAGCAGCCCGGGACAGAGGAACACTGAAGCTTTCTTT. Translation: CASSPGQRNTEAFF. The entire variable domain, with the rest obtained from reference TRBV7-3 and TRBJ1-1, is as follows: GAGVSQTPSNKVTEKGKYVELRCDPISGHTALYWYRQSLGQGPEFLIYFQGTGAADDSGLPNDRFFAVRPEGSVSTLKIQRTERGDSAVYLCASSPGQRNTEAFFGQGTRLTVV.

The chain couples TRBV9 to TRBJ2-1, with 9 bases aligning to TRBD2. Germline trimming cut 3 bases from V and 6 bases from J; bases unmatched to any gene: 10. In germline, CDR1 is SGDLS, CDR2 YYNGEE. The CDR3 runs 16 residues. CDR3 in amino acids: CASSAPFASGVNEQFF. CDR3 nucleotides: TGTGCCAGCAGCGCCCCATTTGCTAGCGGGGTCAATGAGCAGTTCTTC.

This sequence joins TRBV5-1 and TRBJ1-5; the D gene is possibly TRBD1 (6 bases). CDR3 size: 13 residues. CDR1 and CDR2 from the germline V gene are SGHRS and YFSETQ. V was clipped by 7 bases and J by 3 bases, with 11 bases between them. The chain's CDR3 is CASGQGPNQPQHF. The CDR3 bases are TGCGCCAGCGGGCAGGGGCCCAATCAGCCCCAGCATTTT.

V gene TRBV12-3 or TRBV12-4 combines with J gene TRBJ1-2; D is unresolved. V lost 6 bases and J 4 bases, leaving 6 bases between the germline ends. This CDR3 spans 11 amino acids. This CDR3 is CASRSTYGYTF. For the CDR3, the DNA is TGTGCCAGCAGGAGCACCTATGGCTACACCTTC.

The V and J genes are TRBV18 and TRBJ1-4, with 7 bases fitting TRBD1. CDR3 length: 17 amino acids. In germline, CDR1 is KGHSH, CDR2 LQKENI. Trimming took 6 bases from V and 0 from J; bases not matched to a gene: 10. CDR3 in amino acids: CASSPGQQGATNEKLFF. As DNA, the CDR3 is TGTGCCAGCTCGCCCGGCCAGCAGGGGGCAACTAATGAAAAACTGTTTTTT. Full variable domain (rest looked up from reference TRBV18 and TRBJ1-4): NAGVMQNPRHLVRRRGQEARLRCSPMKGHSHVYWYRQLPEEGLKFMVYLQKENIIDESGMPKERFSAEFPKEGPSILRIQQVVRGDSAAYFCASSPGQQGATNEKLFFGSGTQLSVL.